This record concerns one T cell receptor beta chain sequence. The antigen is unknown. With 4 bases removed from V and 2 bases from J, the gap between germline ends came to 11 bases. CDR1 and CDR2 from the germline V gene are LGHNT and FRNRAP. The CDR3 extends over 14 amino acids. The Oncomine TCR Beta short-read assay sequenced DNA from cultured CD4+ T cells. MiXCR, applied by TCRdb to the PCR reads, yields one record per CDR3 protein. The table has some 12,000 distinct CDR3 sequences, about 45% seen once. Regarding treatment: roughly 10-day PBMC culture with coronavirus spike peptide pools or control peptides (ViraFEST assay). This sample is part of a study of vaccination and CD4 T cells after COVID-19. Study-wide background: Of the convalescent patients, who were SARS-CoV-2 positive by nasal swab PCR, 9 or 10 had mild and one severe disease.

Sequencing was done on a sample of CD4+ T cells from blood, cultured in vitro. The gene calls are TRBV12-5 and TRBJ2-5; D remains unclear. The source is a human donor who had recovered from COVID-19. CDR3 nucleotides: TGTGCTAGTGGTTCGTCTGCGTCACAAGAGACCCAGTACTTC. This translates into CASGSSASQETQYF.